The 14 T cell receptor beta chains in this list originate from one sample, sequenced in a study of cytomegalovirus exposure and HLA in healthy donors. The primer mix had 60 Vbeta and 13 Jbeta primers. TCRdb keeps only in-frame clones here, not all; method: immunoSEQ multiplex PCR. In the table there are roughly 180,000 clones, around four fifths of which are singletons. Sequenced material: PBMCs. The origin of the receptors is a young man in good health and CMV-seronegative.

The CDR3 sequence is CASSVGGGPGTQYF. The CDR3 nucleotides read TGTGCCAGCAGCGTAGGGGGGGGACCCGGGACCCAGTACTTC. V gene TRBV9 combines with J gene TRBJ2-5; 7 nucleotides agree with TRBD2. V was clipped by 0 bases and J by 7 bases; unmatched bases: 6. Germline V gene lookup returns CDR1 SGDLS and CDR2 YYNGEE. This CDR3 is built from 14 residues.

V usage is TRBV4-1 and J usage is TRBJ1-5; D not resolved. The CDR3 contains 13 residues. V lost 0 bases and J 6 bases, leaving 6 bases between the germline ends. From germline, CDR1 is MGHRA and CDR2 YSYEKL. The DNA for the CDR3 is TGCGCCAGCAGCCAAGAGGGAGCTCAGCCCCAGCATTTT. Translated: CASSQEGAQPQHF.

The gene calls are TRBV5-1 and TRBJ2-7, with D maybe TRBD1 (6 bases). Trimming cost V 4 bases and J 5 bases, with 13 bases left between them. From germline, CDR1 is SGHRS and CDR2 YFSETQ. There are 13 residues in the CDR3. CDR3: CASSTLRGNEQYF. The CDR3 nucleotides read TGCGCCAGCAGCACCCTGAGGGGGAACGAGCAGTACTTC.

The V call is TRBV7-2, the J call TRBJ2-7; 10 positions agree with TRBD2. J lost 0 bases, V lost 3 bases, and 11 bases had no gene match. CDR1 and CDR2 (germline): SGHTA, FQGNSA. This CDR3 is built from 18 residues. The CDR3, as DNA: TGTGCCAGCAGCTTGTCCATGCTAGCGGGAGCTATCTCCTACGAGCAGTACTTC. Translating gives CASSLSMLAGAISYEQYF.

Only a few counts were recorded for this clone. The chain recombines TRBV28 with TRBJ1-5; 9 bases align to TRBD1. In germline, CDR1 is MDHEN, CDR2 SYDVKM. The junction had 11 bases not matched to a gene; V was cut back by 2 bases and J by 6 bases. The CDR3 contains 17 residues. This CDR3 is CASSLVGTGRVGQPQHF. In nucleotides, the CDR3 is TGTGCCAGCAGTTTAGTCGGGACAGGGCGGGTCGGTCAGCCCCAGCATTTT.

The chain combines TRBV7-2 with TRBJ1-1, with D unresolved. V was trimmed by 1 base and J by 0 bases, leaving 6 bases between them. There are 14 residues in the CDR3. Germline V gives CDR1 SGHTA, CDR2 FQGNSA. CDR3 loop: CASSLDGLNTEAFF. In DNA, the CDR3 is TGTGCCAGCAGCTTAGACGGGTTGAACACTGAAGCTTTCTTT.

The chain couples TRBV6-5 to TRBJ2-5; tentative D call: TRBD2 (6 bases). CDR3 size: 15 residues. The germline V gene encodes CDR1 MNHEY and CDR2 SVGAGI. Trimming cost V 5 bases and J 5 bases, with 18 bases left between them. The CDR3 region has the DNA TGTGCCAGCAGTCAGACGGGGTTCCGGGGGGAGACCCAGTACTTC. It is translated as CASSQTGFRGETQYF.

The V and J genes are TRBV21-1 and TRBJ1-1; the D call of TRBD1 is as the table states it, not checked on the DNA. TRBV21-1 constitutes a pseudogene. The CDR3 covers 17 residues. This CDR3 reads CASIPEETGAGNTEAFF. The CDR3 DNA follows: TGTGCCAGCATACCGGAGGAGACAGGGGCGGGGAACACTGAAGCTTTCTTT.

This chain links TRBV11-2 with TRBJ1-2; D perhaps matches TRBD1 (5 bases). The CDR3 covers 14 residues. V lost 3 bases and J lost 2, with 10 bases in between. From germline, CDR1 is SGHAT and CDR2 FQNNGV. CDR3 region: CASSFLRQNYGYTF. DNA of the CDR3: TGTGCCAGCAGCTTTTTGCGACAGAACTATGGCTACACCTTC.

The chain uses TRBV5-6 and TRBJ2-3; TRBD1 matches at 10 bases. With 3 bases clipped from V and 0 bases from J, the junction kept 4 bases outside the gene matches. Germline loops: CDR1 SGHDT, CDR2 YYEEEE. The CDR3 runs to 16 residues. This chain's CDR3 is CASSWGTGESTDTQYF. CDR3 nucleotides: TGTGCCAGCAGCTGGGGGACAGGGGAAAGCACAGATACGCAGTATTTT.

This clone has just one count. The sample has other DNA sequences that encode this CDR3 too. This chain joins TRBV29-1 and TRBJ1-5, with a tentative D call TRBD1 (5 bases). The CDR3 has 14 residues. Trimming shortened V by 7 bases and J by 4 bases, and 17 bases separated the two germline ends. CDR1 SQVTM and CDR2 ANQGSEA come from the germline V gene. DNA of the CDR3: TGCAGCGCAACTGTGGGAGGGGTTAATCAGCCCCAGCATTTT. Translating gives CSATVGGVNQPQHF.

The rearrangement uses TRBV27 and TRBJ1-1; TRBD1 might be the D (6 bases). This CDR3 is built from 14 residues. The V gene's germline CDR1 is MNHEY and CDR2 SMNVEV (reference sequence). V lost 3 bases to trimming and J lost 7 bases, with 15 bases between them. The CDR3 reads CASSFDVRGREAFF. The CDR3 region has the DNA TGTGCCAGCAGTTTTGATGTCAGGGGCCGTGAAGCTTTCTTT.

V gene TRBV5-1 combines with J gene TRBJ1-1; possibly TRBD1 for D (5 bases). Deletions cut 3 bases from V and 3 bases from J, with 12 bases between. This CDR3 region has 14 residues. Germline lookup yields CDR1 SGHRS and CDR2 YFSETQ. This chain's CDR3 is CASSSKGQDTEAFF. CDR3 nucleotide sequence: TGCGCCAGCAGCTCCAAGGGGCAGGACACTGAAGCTTTCTTT.

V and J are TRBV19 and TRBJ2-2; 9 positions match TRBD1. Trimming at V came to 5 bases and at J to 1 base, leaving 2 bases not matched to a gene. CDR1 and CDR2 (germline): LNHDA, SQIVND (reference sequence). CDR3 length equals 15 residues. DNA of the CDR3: TGTGCCAGTAGTCCGGGACAGGGGAACACCGGGGAGCTGTTTTTT. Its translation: CASSPGQGNTGELFF.